The 8 T cell receptor beta chains presented below share a single source sample, sequenced in a study of T cell responses to AZD1222 COVID-19 vaccine. Sequencing used immunoSEQ multiplex PCR; TCRdb keeps in-frame clones, though not all of them. The sample has about 150,000 clones; about 87% are singletons. The sequences come from peripheral blood, collected on day 0 of AZD1222 vaccination. The source of these receptors is an adult in good health.

The chain joins TRBV11-2 to TRBJ2-5; 7 bases agree with TRBD2. With 3 bases clipped from V and 4 bases from J, the junction kept 2 bases outside the gene matches. CDR1 and CDR2 from the germline V gene are SGHAT and FQNNGV. The CDR3 is made up of 13 amino acids. Here the CDR3 DNA reads TGTGCCAGCAGCTTTGGGACTACAGAGACCCAGTACTTC. It translates to CASSFGTTETQYF.

The chain links TRBV2 to TRBJ1-5; 9 bases map to TRBD1. The CDR3 is 14 residues long. Germline V gene lookup returns CDR1 SNHLY and CDR2 FYNNEI. Germline trimming cut 8 bases from V and 4 bases from J; bases unmatched to any gene: 6. The DNA of the CDR3 is TGTGCCAGCGCACAGGGGGCAGGGAATCAGCCCCAGCATTTT. It yields the protein CASAQGAGNQPQHF. The whole variable domain, remainder taken from reference TRBV2 and TRBJ1-5, is EPEVTQTPSHQVTQMGQEVILRCVPISNHLYFYWYRQILGQKVEFLVSFYNNEISEKSEIFDDQFSVERPDGSNFTLKIRSTKLEDSAMYFCASAQGAGNQPQHFGDGTRLSIL.

The V call is TRBV28, the J call TRBJ2-3; 7 nucleotides align to TRBD2. V trimming: 11 bases; J trimming: 4 bases; junction bases outside the gene matches: 6. Germline values: CDR1 MDHEN, CDR2 SYDVKM. The CDR3 is made up of 12 amino acids. The CDR3: CAHRGGADTQYF. The CDR3, as DNA: TGTGCCCACCGGGGAGGGGCAGATACGCAGTATTTT.

V is TRBV6-5 and J is TRBJ1-5; a possible D gene is TRBD1 (5 bases). The CDR3 sequence is 14 residues long. V lost 6 bases and J lost 0, with 9 bases in between. CDR1 is MNHEY, CDR2 SVGAGI, per germline. The CDR3 bases are TGTGCCAGCAGGGGGCCGTATAGCAATCAGCCCCAGCATTTT. Protein: CASRGPYSNQPQHF.

CDR3 sequence reads: CASSQDNVVQGNDYEQYF. CDR3 nucleotide sequence: TGCGCCAGCAGCCAAGATAACGTGGTACAGGGAAACGATTACGAGCAGTACTTC. The chain links TRBV4-3 to TRBJ2-7; a possible D gene is TRBD1 (6 bases). CDR3 length equals 18 residues. V was trimmed by 0 bases and J by 4 bases, leaving 22 bases between them. Germline CDR1 is LGHNA and CDR2 is YSLEER.

The chain has TRBV7-9 and TRBJ1-6; unclear D gene. V lost 0 bases to trimming and J lost 5 bases, with 11 bases between them. The CDR3 runs to 16 residues. Germline V gene lookup returns CDR1 SEHNR and CDR2 FQNEAQ (reference sequence). The CDR3 DNA is TGTGCCAGCAGCTTAGCTGGGTCGGTGAATAATTCACCCCTCCACTTT. Its translation: CASSLAGSVNNSPLHF.

This sequence joins TRBV10-3 and TRBJ2-5, with 13 bases that match TRBD2. V was clipped by 6 bases and J by 2 bases; unmatched bases: 3. CDR1 ENHRY and CDR2 SYGVKD come from the germline V gene. This CDR3 is 15 amino acids long. This CDR3 reads CAISRLAGGQETQYF. In DNA, the CDR3 is TGTGCCATCAGCCGACTAGCGGGGGGTCAAGAGACCCAGTACTTC.

The V call is TRBV19, the J call TRBJ1-2, with TRBD1 identical over 7 bases. This CDR3 comprises 11 residues. Germline lookup yields CDR1 LNHDA and CDR2 SQIVND (reference sequence). The V gene end was trimmed by 6 bases and the J gene end by 10 bases; junction bases not matched to a gene: 5. CDR3 amino acids: CASRTGAIYTF. In DNA, the CDR3 is TGTGCCAGTAGAACAGGGGCAATCTACACCTTC.